This T cell receptor (beta chain) derives from a study of CD8+ T cells in alopecia areata. Study-level findings and limits: More clonal than normal scalp was lesional scalp, particularly alopecia totalis/universalis. Sequencing of scalp tissue also captures the resident alphabeta T cells of normal skin.

CDR3 size: 12 residues. Germline loops: CDR1 KGHSH, CDR2 LQKENI. The V and J ends lost 3 bases and 0 bases respectively, with 1 base between them. This clone occurred a few times. The antigen remains unidentified. This specimen includes other DNA sequences encoding the same CDR3. Extracted from the samples, RNA was reverse transcribed into cDNA to serve as the sequencing template. Sequencing used immunoSEQ multiplex PCR; TCRdb keeps in-frame clones, though not all of them. The repertoire holds about 120,000 clones, with roughly 68% as singletons. The chain couples TRBV18 to TRBJ2-3; D is unresolved. Sequences were obtained from CD4+ T cells sorted from blood. This sequence was found in a human donor in good health. The CDR3 region is CASSPSTDTQYF. The DNA for the CDR3 is TGTGCCAGCTCACCCAGCACAGATACGCAGTATTTT.